These 20 T cell receptor beta chains were all obtained from the same sample, sequenced in a study of neurological immune-mediated disorders. Time point specified: technical triplicate 2. Via MiXCR, TCRdb re-called the 5' RACE reads, giving one row per CDR3 protein. The table includes about 59,000 distinct CDR3 sequences, 24% detected once. The sequencing input was PBMCs. The receptors originated from a man in his sixties with HTLV-1-associated myelopathy (HAM/TSP).

The chain is built from TRBV6-2 or TRBV6-3 and TRBJ2-1; D is tentatively TRBD1 or TRBD2 (6 bases each). In germline, CDR1 is MNHEY, CDR2 SVGEGT. V lost 8 bases, J lost 4 bases, and 12 bases lay in between. The CDR3 runs to 13 residues. The CDR3 loop reads CASELGGYNEQFF. CDR3 bases: TGTGCCAGCGAGCTAGGGGGGTACAATGAGCAGTTCTTC.

The V gene is TRBV6-5, the J gene TRBJ1-2, with TRBD1 identical over 10 bases. The CDR3 extends over 16 amino acids. Germline CDR1 MNHEY, CDR2 SVGAGI. Trimming cost V 2 bases and J 2 bases; bases outside gene matches: 5. The CDR3 coding sequence is TGTGCCAGCAGTTACATACGGACAGGGGGGAACTATGGCTACACCTTC. Its protein is CASSYIRTGGNYGYTF.

In its sample, this clonotype was seen a few times. The CDR3 DNA sequence: TGTGCCAGCACCAATTCCTACGAGCAGTACTTC. It is translated as CASTNSYEQYF. This chain uses TRBV11-2 with TRBJ2-7; D unresolved. CDR3 length: 11 residues. The ends were cut back, 7 bases at V and 1 base at J, with 5 bases in the middle. Germline V gene data show CDR1 as SGHAT and CDR2 as FQNNGV. The variable domain in full, completed from reference TRBV11-2 and TRBJ2-7, reads EAGVAQSPRYKIIEKRQSVAFWCNPISGHATLYWYQQILGQGPKLLIQFQNNGVVDDSQLPKDRFSAERLKGVDSTLKIQPAKLEDSAVYLCASTNSYEQYFGPGTRLTVT.

This clonotype has ten or more counts. The rearrangement joins TRBV20-1 to TRBJ2-1; the match to TRBD2 covers 12 bases. Germline CDR1 reads DFQATT; CDR2 reads SNEGSKA (reference sequence). The CDR3 spans 15 residues. Trimming took 6 bases from V and 8 from J; bases not matched to a gene: 11. The CDR3 nucleotides read TGCAGTGCGGTACTCGCGACTAGCGGGAGCTATGAGCAGTTCTTC. It encodes CSAVLATSGSYEQFF.

A remark on this clonotype: Being one base from a much bigger clone, this may be a read error. The chain combines TRBV6-5 with TRBJ2-2, with 7 bases fitting TRBD1. The V gene's germline CDR1 is MNHEY and CDR2 SVGAGI. This CDR3 has 14 amino acids. With 10 bases clipped from V and 2 bases from J, the junction kept 7 bases outside the gene matches. CDR3 in amino acids: CATDRWPNTGELFF. CDR3 DNA sequence: TGTGCCACGGACAGGTGGCCAAACACCGGGGAGCTGTTTTTT.

The rearrangement links TRBV5-1 to TRBJ2-7; 8 nucleotides line up with TRBD1. CDR1 SGHRS and CDR2 YFSETQ come from the germline V gene. The CDR3 is 15 residues long. V lost 6 bases and J lost 7; bases outside the gene matches: 15. CDR3 residues: CASTPGETGVEEQYF. Written as DNA, the CDR3 is TGCGCCAGCACCCCTGGAGAGACAGGGGTTGAAGAGCAGTACTTC. The whole variable domain, remainder taken from reference TRBV5-1 and TRBJ2-7, is KAGVTQTPRYLIKTRGQQVTLSCSPISGHRSVSWYQQTPGQGLQFLFEYFSETQRNKGNFPGRFSGRQFSNSRSEMNVSTLELGDSALYLCASTPGETGVEEQYFGPGTRLTVT.

The rearrangement joins TRBV5-1 to TRBJ2-1, with TRBD2 as a possible D gene (5 bases). The CDR3 length is 15 residues. The germline V gene encodes CDR1 SGHRS and CDR2 YFSETQ. V lost 3 bases, J lost 4 bases, and 14 bases lay in between. CDR3 DNA: TGCGCCAGCAGCTCCTCTCGCGGGTATTACAATGAGCAGTTCTTC. Translating gives CASSSSRGYYNEQFF.

This clonotype was seen repeatedly, ten times or more. The chain carries TRBV5-1 and TRBJ2-3, with D possibly matching TRBD2 (5 bases). Germline assignment: CDR1 SGHRS and CDR2 YFSETQ. The CDR3 loop spans 17 amino acids. Trimming cost V 4 bases and J 0 bases, with 18 bases left between them. CDR3: CASSIPSARASTDTQYF. Here the CDR3 DNA reads TGCGCCAGCAGCATTCCCTCGGCGCGGGCTAGCACAGATACGCAGTATTTT.

The table lists this clonotype with many counts. This chain joins TRBV28 and TRBJ1-1, with a tentative D call TRBD1 (5 bases). This CDR3 spans 12 amino acids. CDR1 MDHEN and CDR2 SYDVKM come from the germline V gene. Trimming shortened V by 4 bases and J by 11 bases, and 14 bases separated the two germline ends. CDR3 DNA: TGTGCCAGCAGTTCCCCGGGACTCAACGCTTTCTTT. Residues: CASSSPGLNAFF.

This clonotype appeared many times. The rearrangement uses TRBV11-2 and TRBJ2-1; the match to TRBD2 covers 9 bases. From germline, CDR1 is SGHAT and CDR2 FQNNGV. CDR3 length equals 16 residues. V lost 6 bases and J lost 7; bases outside the gene matches: 13. The CDR3 DNA reads TGTGCCAGCAGAACAATAGCGGGAGCTAGGGGGAATGAGCAGTTCTTC. It codes for CASRTIAGARGNEQFF.

This clonotype was detected ten times or more. The chain employs TRBV18 and TRBJ2-1; maybe TRBD2 (6 bases). CDR3 size: 15 residues. The germline V gene encodes CDR1 KGHSH and CDR2 LQKENI. V lost 1 base and J lost 7, with 14 bases in between. In nucleotides, the CDR3 is TGTGCCAGCTCACCACAAGCGGGCGCTAGGAATGAGCAGTTCTTC. Translation: CASSPQAGARNEQFF.

A note on this clonotype: A much larger clonotype is one base distant, so this may be a read error. The chain uses TRBV14 and TRBJ1-1; the D gene is possibly TRBD1 (6 bases). Germline-derived CDR1 and CDR2 are SGHDN and FVKESK. This CDR3 comprises 17 residues. V shed 3 bases and J shed 3 bases, with 20 bases lying between them. CDR3 sequence reads: CASSHLRLNREDTEAFF. CDR3 coding DNA: TGTGCCAGCAGCCATCTTAGGCTTAACAGGGAGGACACTGAAGCTTTCTTT. The entire variable domain, with the rest obtained from reference TRBV14 and TRBJ1-1, is as follows: EAGVTQFPSHSVIEKGQTVTLRCDPISGHDNLYWYRRVMGKEIKFLLHFVKESKQDESGMPNNRFLAERTGGTYSTLKVQPAELEDSGVYFCASSHLRLNREDTEAFFGQGTRLTVV.

This chain links TRBV7-2 with TRBJ1-6; 9 nucleotides align to TRBD1. Per the germline V gene, CDR1 is SGHTA and CDR2 is FQGNSA. This CDR3 has 14 amino acids. Trimming removed 7 bases from V and 7 bases from J; junction bases left unmatched: 5. The CDR3 reads CASTVTGGNSPLHF. The CDR3 nucleotides are TGTGCCAGCACCGTGACAGGGGGAAATTCACCCCTCCACTTT.

This clonotype was detected ten times or more. CDR3 region: CSVFKGVQYF. The CDR3 DNA sequence: TGCAGCGTTTTCAAGGGGGTGCAGTACTTC. This rearrangement joins TRBV29-1 to TRBJ2-7; TRBD1 might be the D (6 bases). This CDR3 has 10 amino acids. Germline V CDR1 and CDR2: SQVTM, ANQGSEA. Trimming left V 5 bases short and J 9 bases short, with 11 bases between.

In the case of this clonotype: The junction shows a germline mismatch at one end, possibly a read error. The chain employs TRBV5-1 and TRBJ2-7; the match to TRBD2 covers 11 bases. The CDR3 is 15 amino acids. Germline V gene lookup returns CDR1 SGHRS and CDR2 YFSETQ. CDR3 bases: TGCACCAGCAGCGGGGGACTAGCGGACAACTACGAGCAGTACTTC. As protein: CTSSGGLADNYEQYF. The whole variable domain, filled in from reference TRBV5-1 and TRBJ2-7, reads KAGVTQTPRYLIKTRGQQVTLSCSPISGHRSVSWYQQTPGQGLQFLFEYFSETQRNKGNFPGRFSGRQFSNSRSEMNVSTLELGDSALYLCTSSGGLADNYEQYFGPGTRLTVT.

In its sample, this clonotype was seen many times. This chain connects TRBV5-1 to TRBJ2-1; 9 nucleotides match TRBD2. Germline V gives CDR1 SGHRS, CDR2 YFSETQ. The CDR3 runs 15 residues. V shed 0 bases and J 7 bases; nucleotides not matched to a gene: 5. The CDR3 sequence: CASSLVEAGGNEQFF. The DNA of the CDR3 is TGCGCCAGCAGCTTGGTCGAGGCGGGAGGGAATGAGCAGTTCTTC.

The table lists this clonotype with many counts. The chain couples TRBV15 to TRBJ2-5; D not resolved. The V end was cut by 1 base, the J end by 5 bases, with 2 bases between. CDR1 and CDR2 (germline): LNHNV, YYDKDF (reference sequence). The CDR3 covers 11 residues. CDR3 sequence (DNA): TGTGCCACCAGCAGAGGGGAGACCCAGTACTTC. This translates into CATSRGETQYF.

This clonotype has a count of ten or more. Written as DNA, the CDR3 is TGCAGTGCAAAACTAGCGGGAGGGCCGCGGTACAATGAGCAGTTCTTC. Protein: CSAKLAGGPRYNEQFF. V is TRBV20-1 and J is TRBJ2-1; 13 bases are shared with TRBD2. J gave up 4 bases and V 6 bases, and 9 bases lay outside the gene matches. This CDR3 contains 16 residues. Germline loops: CDR1 DFQATT, CDR2 SNEGSKA (reference sequence).

In its sample, this clonotype was seen many times. An end of the junction differs from the germline gene, which may be a read error. V usage is TRBV7-7 and J usage is TRBJ2-5; the D is unclear. The CDR3 consists of 13 residues. Per germline, CDR1 SSHAT and CDR2 FNYEAQ (reference sequence). The CDR3 sequence: CASSPLTSETQYF. The CDR3 DNA reads as TGTGCTAGCAGCCCTCTAACGTCGGAGACCCAGTACTTC.

The table lists this clonotype with many counts. V is TRBV5-1 and J is TRBJ2-3; 11 bases are a match to TRBD2. The J segment lost 2 bases and the V segment lost 2 bases, leaving 10 bases of the junction unmatched. Germline lookup yields CDR1 SGHRS and CDR2 YFSETQ. This CDR3 region has 18 residues. CDR3 DNA: TGCGCCAGCAGCTTTTTAGACGGACTAGCGGGTTACACAGATACGCAGTATTTT. This gives the protein CASSFLDGLAGYTDTQYF.